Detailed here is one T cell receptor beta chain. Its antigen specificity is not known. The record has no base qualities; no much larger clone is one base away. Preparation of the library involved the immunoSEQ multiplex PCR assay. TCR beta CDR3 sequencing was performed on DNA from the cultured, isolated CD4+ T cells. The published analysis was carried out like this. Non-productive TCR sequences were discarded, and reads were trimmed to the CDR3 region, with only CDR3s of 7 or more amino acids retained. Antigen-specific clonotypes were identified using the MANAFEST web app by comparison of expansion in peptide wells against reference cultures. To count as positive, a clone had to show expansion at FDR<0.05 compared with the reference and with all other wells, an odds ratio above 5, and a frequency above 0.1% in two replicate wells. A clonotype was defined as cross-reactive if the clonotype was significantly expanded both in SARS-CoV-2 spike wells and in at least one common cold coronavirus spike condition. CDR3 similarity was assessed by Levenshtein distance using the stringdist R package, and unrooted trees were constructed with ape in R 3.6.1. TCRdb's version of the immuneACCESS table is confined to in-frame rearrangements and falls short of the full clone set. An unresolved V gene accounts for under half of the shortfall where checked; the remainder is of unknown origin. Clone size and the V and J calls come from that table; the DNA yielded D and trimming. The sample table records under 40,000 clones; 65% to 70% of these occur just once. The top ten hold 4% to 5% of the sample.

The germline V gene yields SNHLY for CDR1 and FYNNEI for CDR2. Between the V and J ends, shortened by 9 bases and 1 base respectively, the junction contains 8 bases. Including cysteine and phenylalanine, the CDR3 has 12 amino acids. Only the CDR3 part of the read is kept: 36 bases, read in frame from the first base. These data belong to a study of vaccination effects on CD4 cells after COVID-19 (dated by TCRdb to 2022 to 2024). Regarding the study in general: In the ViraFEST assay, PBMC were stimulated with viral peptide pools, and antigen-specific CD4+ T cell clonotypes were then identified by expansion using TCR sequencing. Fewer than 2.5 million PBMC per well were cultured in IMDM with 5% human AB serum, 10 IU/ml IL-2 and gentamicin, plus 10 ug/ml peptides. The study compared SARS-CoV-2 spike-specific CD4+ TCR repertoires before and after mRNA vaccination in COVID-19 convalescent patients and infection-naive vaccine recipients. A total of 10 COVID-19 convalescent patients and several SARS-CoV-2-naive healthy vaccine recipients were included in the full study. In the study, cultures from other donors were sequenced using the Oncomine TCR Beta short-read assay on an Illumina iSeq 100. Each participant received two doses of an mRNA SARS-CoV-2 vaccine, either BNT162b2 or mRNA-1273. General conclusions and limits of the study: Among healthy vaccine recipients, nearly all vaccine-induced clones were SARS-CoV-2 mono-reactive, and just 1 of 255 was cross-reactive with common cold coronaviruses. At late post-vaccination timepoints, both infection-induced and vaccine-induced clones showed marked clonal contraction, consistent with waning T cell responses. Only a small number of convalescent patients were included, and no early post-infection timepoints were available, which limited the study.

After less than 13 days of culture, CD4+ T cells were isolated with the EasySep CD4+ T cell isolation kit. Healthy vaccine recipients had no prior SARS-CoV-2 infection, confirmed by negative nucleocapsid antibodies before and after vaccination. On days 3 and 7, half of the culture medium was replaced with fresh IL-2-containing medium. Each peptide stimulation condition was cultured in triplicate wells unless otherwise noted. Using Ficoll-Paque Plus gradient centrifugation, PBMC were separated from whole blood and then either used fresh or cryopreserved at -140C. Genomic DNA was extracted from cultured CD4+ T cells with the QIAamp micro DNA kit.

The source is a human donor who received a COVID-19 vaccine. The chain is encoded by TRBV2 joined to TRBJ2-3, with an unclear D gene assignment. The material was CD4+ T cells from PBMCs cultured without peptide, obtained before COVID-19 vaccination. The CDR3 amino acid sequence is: CASAPRTDTQYF. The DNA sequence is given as TGTGCCAGTGCCCCCCGCACAGATACGCAGTATTTT. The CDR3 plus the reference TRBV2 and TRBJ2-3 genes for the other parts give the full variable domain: EPEVTQTPSHQVTQMGQEVILRCVPISNHLYFYWYRQILGQKVEFLVSFYNNEISEKSEIFDDQFSVERPDGSNFTLKIRSTKLEDSAMYFCASAPRTDTQYFGPGTRLTVL.